These 28 T cell receptor beta chains were all obtained from the same sample, sequenced in a study of early T cells in non-severe SARS-CoV-2 infection. TCRdb passed the 5' RACE reads through MiXCR, listing each CDR3 protein once. The sample has about 58,000 distinct CDR3 sequences, around 12% seen once. Source: whole blood, taken at baseline. These receptors all come from an adult who was a healthcare worker with PCR-confirmed SARS-CoV-2 infection or an uninfected control (not recorded which). The donor label of this sample is uncertain.

The V call is TRBV29-1, the J call TRBJ2-3; D assignment may be TRBD1 or TRBD2 (5 bases each). This CDR3 is built from 11 residues. V gave up 7 bases and J gave up 4 bases, with 9 bases separating them. Per germline, CDR1 SQVTM and CDR2 ANQGSEA. The CDR3 nucleotides read TGCAGCGGGGACGCCTCAGATACGCAGTATTTT. Translation: CSGDASDTQYF.

There are a few counts of this clonotype. This chain's CDR3 is CSARAQGVTDTQYF. The CDR3 nucleotides are TGCAGTGCTAGAGCCCAGGGAGTCACAGATACGCAGTATTTT. The chain links TRBV20-1 to TRBJ2-3; D tentatively fits TRBD1 or TRBD2 (5 bases each). The length of the CDR3 is 14 residues. Trimming took off 1 base at V and 2 bases at J, with 10 bases between the two ends. In germline, CDR1 is DFQATT, CDR2 SNEGSKA (reference sequence).

This clonotype came up a few times. The chain has TRBV11-2 and TRBJ2-5, with 8 bases fitting TRBD2. Germline assignment: CDR1 SGHAT and CDR2 FQNNGV. The CDR3 runs 17 residues. J gave up 5 bases and V 2 bases, and 13 bases lay outside the gene matches. This CDR3 is CASSLLRGDTPGETQYF. Here the CDR3 DNA reads TGTGCCAGCAGCTTACTGCGGGGGGACACTCCCGGGGAGACCCAGTACTTC.

The J gene is TRBJ2-5, the V gene TRBV10-1; D possibly corresponds to TRBD1 (6 bases). This CDR3 is 13 amino acids long. Trimming removed 8 bases at V and 2 bases at J, with 12 bases between. Germline V CDR1 and CDR2: WNHNN, SYGVQD (reference sequence). DNA of the CDR3: TGCGCCAGCGGGGGACACTCACAAGAGACCCAGTACTTC. Amino acids: CASGGHSQETQYF.

This clonotype was detected only a few times. The genes are TRBV5-1 and TRBJ1-1; D might be TRBD1 (5 bases). The V gene lost 4 bases and the J gene lost 1 base, with 14 bases spanning the gap. Germline V gene sequence: CDR1 SGHRS, CDR2 YFSETQ. This CDR3 is 15 amino acids long. The CDR3 sequence: CASSLRGTANTEAFF. Here the CDR3 DNA reads TGCGCCAGCAGCCTACGCGGGACGGCGAACACTGAAGCTTTCTTT.

A few counts support this clonotype. The V gene is TRBV3-1, the J gene TRBJ2-1; perhaps TRBD2 as D (6 bases). The germline V gene encodes CDR1 LGHDT and CDR2 YNNKEL (reference sequence). Trimming took 0 bases from V and 3 from J, leaving 6 bases between them. The CDR3 extends over 14 amino acids. The CDR3 reads CASSQETSYNEQFF. CDR3 sequence (DNA): TGTGCCAGCAGCCAAGAGACTAGCTACAATGAGCAGTTCTTC.

The sample holds many counts of this clonotype. The rearrangement joins TRBV7-7 to TRBJ2-2; 12 bases line up with TRBD2. The CDR3 spans 20 residues. CDR1 and CDR2 from the germline V gene are SSHAT and FNYEAQ (reference sequence). V shed 0 bases, J shed 0 bases, and the junction held 8 bases outside the gene matches. CDR3 region: CASSLAPRLAGDANTGELFF. The CDR3 nucleotides are TGTGCCAGCAGCTTAGCCCCGCGACTAGCGGGGGATGCGAACACCGGGGAGCTGTTTTTT.

This clonotype was found a few times. The chain carries TRBV24-1 and TRBJ2-2; TRBD1 matches at 8 bases. V lost 7 bases to trimming and J lost 15 bases; unmatched junction nucleotides: 9. The CDR3 runs to 12 residues. CDR1 KGHDR and CDR2 SFDVKD come from the germline V gene. CDR3 coding DNA: TGTGCCACCAGCCGGACAGGGTTCGAGGTGTTTTTT. Translated, it gives CATSRTGFEVFF.

This clonotype was found many times. This chain links TRBV3-1 with TRBJ2-3, with TRBD2 matching over 10 bases. This CDR3 is 15 amino acids long. Germline V gene data show CDR1 as LGHDT and CDR2 as YNNKEL (reference sequence). J was trimmed by 5 bases and V by 4 bases; bases with no gene match: 6. The CDR3 DNA follows: TGTGCCAGCAGCCTCAGCGGGGGGGCAGGAGATACGCAGTATTTT. Its protein product is CASSLSGGAGDTQYF.

The chain combines TRBV10-3 with TRBJ1-1, with D unclear. Trimming removed 7 bases from V and 2 bases from J, with 14 bases in between. The CDR3 is made up of 14 amino acids. Germline assignment: CDR1 ENHRY and CDR2 SYGVKD. CDR3: CAITSRGGNTEAFF. DNA for the CDR3: TGTGCCATCACTTCCCGGGGAGGTAACACTGAAGCTTTCTTT.

The chain couples TRBV30 to TRBJ1-4; 7 bases align to TRBD1. The V gene end was trimmed by 5 bases and the J gene end by 3 bases; junction bases not matched to a gene: 6. This CDR3 is 14 amino acids long. The germline CDR1 and CDR2 sequences are GTSNPN and SVGIG (reference sequence). CDR3: CAWDDRAANEKLFF. The CDR3 DNA sequence: TGTGCCTGGGATGACAGGGCGGCTAATGAAAAACTGTTTTTT.

This clonotype was detected a few times. The CDR3 region has the DNA TGTGCCAGCAGACCACAGGGGGCAGTTGGGACTGAAGCTTTCTTT. It codes for CASRPQGAVGTEAFF. The V call is TRBV6-2 or TRBV6-3, the J call TRBJ1-1, with 9 bases aligning to TRBD1. This CDR3 has 15 residues. J gave up 5 bases and V 6 bases, and 10 bases lay outside the gene matches. The germline V gene has CDR1 MNHEY and CDR2 SVGEGT.

This clonotype was found a few times. The rearrangement uses TRBV5-1 and TRBJ2-5; no clear D gene. The CDR3 has 14 residues. Germline loops: CDR1 SGHRS, CDR2 YFSETQ. V lost 0 bases, J lost 3 bases, and 9 bases lay in between. CDR3 residues: CASSLDVAEETQYF. The CDR3 nucleotides are TGCGCCAGCAGCTTGGACGTAGCAGAAGAGACCCAGTACTTC.

A few counts support this clonotype. The V and J genes are TRBV10-2 and TRBJ1-2; TRBD1 matches 9 bases. The germline gives CDR1 WSHSY, CDR2 SAAADI. The V segment lost 2 bases and the J segment 5 bases; nucleotides outside the gene matches: 6. This CDR3 spans 15 amino acids. The CDR3 sequence is CASSEPGQGSYGYTF. The CDR3 DNA follows: TGCGCCAGCAGTGAGCCGGGACAGGGCTCTTATGGCTACACCTTC.

This clonotype was seen many times. V is TRBV20-1 and J is TRBJ1-5; possible D gene TRBD1, 5 bases. Per the germline V gene, CDR1 is DFQATT and CDR2 is SNEGSKA (reference sequence). The CDR3 length is 15 residues. V gave up 2 bases and J gave up 2 bases, with 13 bases separating them. CDR3 loop: CSARPPGGGNQPQHF. CDR3 coding DNA: TGCAGTGCTAGACCCCCGGGGGGGGGCAATCAGCCCCAGCATTTT.

The J gene is TRBJ2-1, the V gene TRBV20-1, with 7 bases lining up with TRBD1. CDR3 length equals 14 residues. V trimming: 6 bases; J trimming: 0 bases; junction bases outside the gene matches: 5. Germline V gene lookup returns CDR1 DFQATT and CDR2 SNEGSKA (reference sequence). This CDR3 reads CSARRQGSYNEQFF. In DNA, the CDR3 is TGCAGTGCACGAAGACAGGGCTCCTACAATGAGCAGTTCTTC.

This clonotype has more than one count but fewer than ten. The V call is TRBV27, the J call TRBJ2-5; D tentatively reads TRBD1 or TRBD2 (5 bases each). The CDR3 contains 15 residues. The germline V gene has CDR1 MNHEY and CDR2 SMNVEV (reference sequence). Trimming pared 0 bases from V and 1 base from J, leaving 9 bases between. The CDR3 DNA sequence: TGTGCCAGCAGTTTATCTGGGGGAACCCAAGAGACCCAGTACTTC. This codes for CASSLSGGTQETQYF.

In its sample, this clonotype was seen many times. V usage is TRBV10-3 and J usage is TRBJ2-1; TRBD2 aligns across 11 bases. The V and J ends lost 11 bases and 7 bases, in that order; junction bases with no gene match: 7. The CDR3 loop spans 13 amino acids. From germline, CDR1 is ENHRY and CDR2 SYGVKD. Here the CDR3 reads CAVLAGAWNEQFF. CDR3 nucleotides: TGTGCCGTACTAGCGGGGGCGTGGAATGAGCAGTTCTTC.

A few counts support this clonotype. V usage is TRBV3-1 and J usage is TRBJ1-1; D is uncertain. CDR1 and CDR2 (germline): LGHDT, YNNKEL (reference sequence). The CDR3 is made up of 15 amino acids. Trimming left V 5 bases short and J 1 base short, with 14 bases between. The CDR3 region has the DNA TGTGCCAGCAGCGACGGGATACACCGGAACACTGAAGCTTTCTTT. It yields the protein CASSDGIHRNTEAFF.

This clonotype has only a few counts. The chain employs TRBV30 and TRBJ1-1, with 7 bases identical to TRBD1. The germline V gene encodes CDR1 GTSNPN and CDR2 SVGIG (reference sequence). Germline trimming cut 1 base from V and 9 bases from J; bases unmatched to any gene: 8. The CDR3 sequence is 13 residues long. The DNA for the CDR3 is TGTGCCTGGAGTGCAGCTACAGGGGATCAAGCTTTCTTT. Translated: CAWSAATGDQAFF.

This clonotype was seen ten or more times. The chain uses TRBV6-5 and TRBJ1-2; D may be TRBD1 (5 bases). Trimming removed 2 bases at V and 8 bases at J, with 18 bases between. This CDR3 spans 15 amino acids. Per germline, CDR1 MNHEY and CDR2 SVGAGI. CDR3 protein: CASSYTGGEVRGYTF. The DNA of the CDR3 is TGTGCCAGCAGTTACACCGGAGGGGAGGTGCGCGGCTACACCTTC.

This clonotype was observed a few times. V is TRBV2 and J is TRBJ2-7, with D hard to call. This CDR3 has 14 residues. Deletions cut 8 bases from V and 7 bases from J, with 21 bases between. Per the germline V gene, CDR1 is SNHLY and CDR2 is FYNNEI. CDR3 in DNA: TGTGCCAGCTCGGCACTTCACATTCCCGGAGAGCAGTACGTC. It encodes CASSALHIPGEQYV.

The chain employs TRBV20-1 and TRBJ1-2, with a tentative D call TRBD1 (6 bases). The CDR3 extends over 11 amino acids. Trimming took off 2 bases at V and 12 bases at J, with 13 bases between the two ends. The germline V gene encodes CDR1 DFQATT and CDR2 SNEGSKA (reference sequence). CDR3 bases: TGCAGTGCTAGACGTAACAGGGACGACACCTTC. Translation gives CSARRNRDDTF.

This clonotype came up many times. The chain carries TRBV14 and TRBJ2-5; the D is unclear. The V end lost 4 bases, the J end lost 4 bases, and 10 bases lay between the germline ends. The CDR3 length is 13 residues. Looked up from germline, CDR1 is SGHDN and CDR2 is FVKESK. CDR3 coding DNA: TGTGCCAGCAGCCGCGCCCCGGGAGAGACCCAGTACTTC. The encoded protein is CASSRAPGETQYF.

This clonotype has a handful of counts. The chain links TRBV20-1 to TRBJ1-4, with TRBD1 matching over 7 bases. The CDR3 runs 13 residues. Germline CDR1 is DFQATT and CDR2 is SNEGSKA (reference sequence). V trimming: 4 bases; J trimming: 4 bases; junction bases outside the gene matches: 3. CDR3 residues: CSAKDRNNEKLFF. CDR3 DNA sequence: TGCAGTGCTAAGGACAGGAATAATGAAAAACTGTTTTTT.

This clonotype was recorded at least ten times. The chain is built from TRBV6-2 or TRBV6-3 and TRBJ2-5; TRBD1 agrees at 9 bases. The ends lost 2 bases at V and 5 bases at J; junction bases unmatched: 6. This CDR3 spans 15 amino acids. Germline V gene sequence: CDR1 MNHEY, CDR2 SVGEGT. The CDR3 nucleotides are TGTGCCAGCAGTTACAAGACAGGGGGGGCGGAGACCCAGTACTTC. This codes for CASSYKTGGAETQYF.

This clonotype was counted many times. The chain joins TRBV5-6 to TRBJ2-1; 9 bases are shared with TRBD1. The CDR3 is 15 residues long. Looked up from germline, CDR1 is SGHDT and CDR2 is YYEEEE. V shed 5 bases and J 1 base; nucleotides not matched to a gene: 4. The CDR3 DNA reads as TGTGCCAGCAGATGGACAGGGGATTCCTACAATGAGCAGTTCTTC. Protein product: CASRWTGDSYNEQFF.

This clonotype was picked up many times. The genes are TRBV7-8 and TRBJ1-1; D is unclear. This CDR3 is built from 15 residues. Germline lookup yields CDR1 SGHVS and CDR2 FQNEAQ. V was pared by 2 bases and J by 4 bases, with 14 bases between. CDR3 nucleotides: TGTGCCAGCAGCTTAAATGTAGGGAAAGTCACTGAAGCTTTCTTT. Protein: CASSLNVGKVTEAFF.